The 23 T cell receptor beta chains listed next were all sequenced from one sample in a study of monozygotic twins with cystic fibrosis. Generated by immunoSEQ multiplex PCR, the TCRdb table keeps only in-frame clones and is missing some. The data show around 17,000 clones, around 96% seen once. Sequencing was carried out using blood. The receptor source for this set is a girl aged 2 to 10 with cystic fibrosis.

The CDR3 region has the DNA TGTGCCAGCAGTGGGGGGAGTAACTCTGGAAACACCATATATTTT. Residues: CASSGGSNSGNTIYF. The rearrangement links TRBV25-1 to TRBJ1-3; D may be TRBD1 (5 bases). V shed 4 bases and J shed 0 bases, with 10 bases lying between them. This CDR3 has 15 amino acids. Germline V gene sequence: CDR1 MGHDK, CDR2 SYGVNS. Full variable domain (outside the CDR3, taken from reference TRBV25-1 and TRBJ1-3): EADIYQTPRYLVIGTGKKITLECSQTMGHDKMYWYQQDPGMELHLIHYSYGVNSTEKGDLSSESTVSRIRTEHFPLTLESARPSHTSQYLCASSGGSNSGNTIYFGEGSWLTVV.

The rearrangement uses TRBV5-5 and TRBJ2-2; 8 nucleotides align to TRBD1. Germline V gives CDR1 SGHKS, CDR2 YYEKEE (reference sequence). The CDR3 runs to 16 residues. After removal of 5 bases from V and 6 bases from J, the junction contained 12 bases not matched to a gene. CDR3 sequence: CASRNRQGFLSGELFF. The DNA for the CDR3 is TGTGCCAGCAGGAACAGACAGGGGTTTCTCTCCGGGGAGCTGTTTTTT.

V is TRBV2 and J is TRBJ2-7; D perhaps matches TRBD2 (6 bases). CDR1 is SNHLY, CDR2 FYNNEI, per germline. The CDR3 runs 12 residues. Trimming took 6 bases from V and 6 from J, leaving 12 bases between them. In nucleotides, the CDR3 is TGTGCCAGCAGGGGGGACTTTTCCGAGCAGTACTTC. Translation gives CASRGDFSEQYF. Looking up the rest from reference TRBV2 and TRBJ2-7 gives the full variable domain: EPEVTQTPSHQVTQMGQEVILRCVPISNHLYFYWYRQILGQKVEFLVSFYNNEISEKSEIFDDQFSVERPDGSNFTLKIRSTKLEDSAMYFCASRGDFSEQYFGPGTRLTVT.

The genes are TRBV5-1 and TRBJ1-4; D unresolved. Germline V gene lookup returns CDR1 SGHRS and CDR2 YFSETQ. CDR3 size: 13 residues. Trimming shortened V by 3 bases and J by 4 bases, and 7 bases separated the two germline ends. The CDR3 is CASSSDGNEKLFF. Here the CDR3 DNA reads TGCGCCAGCAGCTCGGACGGTAATGAAAAACTGTTTTTT.

V gene TRBV4-3 combines with J gene TRBJ1-3, with 11 bases matching TRBD1. Per the germline V gene, CDR1 is LGHNA and CDR2 is YSLEER. Losses at the gene ends were 3 bases for V and 1 base for J; bases not matched to a gene: 2. This CDR3 comprises 16 residues. The CDR3 loop reads CASSHGDRGSGNTIYF. CDR3 DNA sequence: TGCGCCAGCAGCCATGGGGACAGGGGGTCTGGAAACACCATATATTTT.

The chain combines TRBV28 with TRBJ1-2; TRBD1 matches 10 bases. The germline CDR1 and CDR2 sequences are MDHEN and SYDVKM. Germline trimming cut 4 bases from V and 9 bases from J; bases unmatched to any gene: 5. This CDR3 is built from 13 residues. The CDR3 DNA reads TGTGCCAGCAGTTGGGACAGGGGAATTCGCTACACCTTC. Amino acids: CASSWDRGIRYTF.

The chain recombines TRBV7-2 with TRBJ1-1; D perhaps matches TRBD1 (5 bases). This CDR3 has 16 amino acids. Germline V gene lookup returns CDR1 SGHTA and CDR2 FQGNSA. Trimming shortened V by 3 bases and J by 0 bases, and 14 bases separated the two germline ends. In DNA, the CDR3 is TGTGCCAGCAGCTTTTGGAGGGGCTGGATGAACACTGAAGCTTTCTTT. As protein: CASSFWRGWMNTEAFF.

The chain combines TRBV25-1 with TRBJ2-2, with D perhaps assigned TRBD1 or TRBD2 (5 bases each). V was clipped by 6 bases and J by 3 bases, with 14 bases between them. The CDR3 totals 15 residues. Germline CDR1 reads MGHDK; CDR2 reads SYGVNS. CDR3 DNA sequence: TGTGCCAGCAGACCAGGGAGTACGGACACCGGGGAGCTGTTTTTT. Translation: CASRPGSTDTGELFF.

The chain has TRBV9 and TRBJ2-7; 12 nucleotides match TRBD2. V lost 3 bases and J lost 2; bases outside the gene matches: 3. CDR1 and CDR2 from the germline V gene are SGDLS and YYNGEE. The CDR3 runs to 15 residues. The CDR3, as DNA: TGTGCCAGCAGCGCCTCTAGCGGGGGGGCCTACGAGCAGTACTTC. Its protein product is CASSASSGGAYEQYF. The full variable domain, with the rest looked up from reference TRBV9 and TRBJ2-7, is DSGVTQTPKHLITATGQRVTLRCSPRSGDLSVYWYQQSLDQGLQFLIQYYNGEERAKGNILERFSAQQFPDLHSELNLSSLELGDSALYFCASSASSGGAYEQYFGPGTRLTVT.

This chain connects TRBV4-3 to TRBJ1-1, with a possible D match to TRBD1 (5 bases). V lost 3 bases and J 6 bases, leaving 20 bases between the germline ends. From germline, CDR1 is LGHNA and CDR2 YSLEER. The CDR3 has 16 residues. CDR3 nucleotide sequence: TGCGCCAGCAGCCACCCAGGGATAGATCGAAACGCTGAAGCTTTCTTT. Amino acids: CASSHPGIDRNAEAFF.

The CDR3 protein is CASSLVPAETARNTEAFF. The DNA of the CDR3 is TGTGCCAGCAGCTTAGTTCCGGCGGAGACGGCAAGGAACACTGAAGCTTTCTTT. The V call is TRBV7-9, the J call TRBJ1-1, with D unresolved. V lost 1 base, J lost 1 base, and 19 bases lay in between. Per the germline V gene, CDR1 is SEHNR and CDR2 is FQNEAQ (reference sequence). The CDR3 has 18 residues.

The chain is built from TRBV11-2 and TRBJ1-4, with D hard to call. Trimming took off 5 bases at V and 0 bases at J, with 13 bases between the two ends. The CDR3 runs to 16 residues. CDR1 is SGHAT and CDR2 is FQNNGV in the germline V gene. CDR3 region: CASSLTLTTTNEKLFF. The CDR3 DNA reads as TGTGCCAGCAGCCTCACCTTAACAACAACTAATGAAAAACTGTTTTTT.

The CDR3 spells CASELGQRFITDTQYF. As DNA, the CDR3 is TGTGCCAGCGAGTTAGGTCAACGTTTTATCACAGATACGCAGTATTTT. The chain recombines TRBV6-4 with TRBJ2-3; D gene uncertain. The CDR3 loop spans 16 amino acids. CDR1 and CDR2 from the germline V gene are MRHNA and SNTAGT. The germline V and J ends were trimmed by 8 bases and 2 bases, with 20 bases remaining between them.

The CDR3: CASSYGVYHTGELFF. CDR3 bases: TGTGCCAGCAGTTACGGAGTCTATCACACCGGGGAGCTGTTTTTT. The V and J genes are TRBV6-6 and TRBJ2-2; D call uncertain. Germline-derived CDR1 and CDR2 are MNHNY and SVGAGI (reference sequence). There are 15 residues in the CDR3. Trimming took 2 bases from V and 3 from J, leaving 10 bases between them.

The chain's CDR3 is CASSSGEQETQYF. CDR3 nucleotide sequence: TGTGCCAGCAGTAGTGGAGAACAAGAGACCCAGTACTTC. This chain uses TRBV2 with TRBJ2-5; D is ambiguous. The V gene lost 5 bases and the J gene lost 2 bases, with 9 bases spanning the gap. CDR3 length equals 13 residues. CDR1 is SNHLY, CDR2 FYNNEI, per germline.

This chain connects TRBV6-5 to TRBJ2-5; weak D call: TRBD1 (5 bases). Trimming cost V 7 bases and J 5 bases, with 8 bases left between them. CDR1 MNHEY and CDR2 SVGAGI come from the germline V gene. CDR3 length: 11 residues. In DNA form, the CDR3 reads TGTGCCAGCAAAGGGGCGGAGACCCAGTACTTC. Its protein product is CASKGAETQYF.

The V gene is TRBV5-1, the J gene TRBJ2-7, with 12 bases fitting TRBD2. CDR1 and CDR2 from the germline V gene are SGHRS and YFSETQ. The CDR3 runs to 15 residues. With 0 bases clipped from V and 6 bases from J, the junction kept 4 bases outside the gene matches. CDR3 DNA sequence: TGCGCCAGCAGCTTGGTACTAGCGGGGGGTACCGAGCAGTACTTC. As protein: CASSLVLAGGTEQYF. The full variable domain, rest sourced from reference TRBV5-1 and TRBJ2-7, is KAGVTQTPRYLIKTRGQQVTLSCSPISGHRSVSWYQQTPGQGLQFLFEYFSETQRNKGNFPGRFSGRQFSNSRSEMNVSTLELGDSALYLCASSLVLAGGTEQYFGPGTRLTVT.

The chain uses TRBV30 and TRBJ1-3, with no clear D. Germline values: CDR1 GTSNPN, CDR2 SVGIG (reference sequence). Trimming pared 3 bases from V and 0 bases from J, leaving 15 bases between. The length of the CDR3 is 16 residues. The CDR3 bases are TGTGCCTGGAGGGACTTAGCGAAGGGCTCTGGAAACACCATATATTTT. It codes for CAWRDLAKGSGNTIYF.

The CDR3 here is CATSGAGGYNEQFF. CDR3 sequence (DNA): TGTGCCACCAGTGGAGCGGGGGGGTATAATGAGCAGTTCTTC. This chain links TRBV15 with TRBJ2-1; 10 nucleotides match TRBD2. Trimming cost V 6 bases and J 7 bases; bases outside gene matches: 6. The CDR3 extends over 14 amino acids. Germline V gene data show CDR1 as LNHNV and CDR2 as YYDKDF (reference sequence).

The gene calls are TRBV7-9 and TRBJ1-5, with a tentative D call TRBD1 (6 bases). Germline V gene data show CDR1 as SEHNR and CDR2 as FQNEAQ (reference sequence). The CDR3 runs 15 residues. Deletions cut 5 bases from V and 3 bases from J, with 14 bases between. CDR3 nucleotides: TGTGCCAGCAGCCCCTTGGAGGGACACAATCAGCCCCAGCATTTT. Protein sequence: CASSPLEGHNQPQHF.

The V call is TRBV19, the J call TRBJ1-1, with D possibly matching TRBD1 (5 bases). Germline V gives CDR1 LNHDA, CDR2 SQIVND (reference sequence). This CDR3 is built from 13 residues. With 6 bases removed from V and 3 bases from J, the gap between germline ends came to 11 bases. The CDR3, as DNA: TGTGCCAGTAGGGGGGAAGCACACACTGAAGCTTTCTTT. Translating it yields CASRGEAHTEAFF.

The V gene is TRBV5-4, the J gene TRBJ2-3; possible D gene TRBD1, 5 bases. The length of the CDR3 is 15 residues. The germline gives CDR1 SGHNT, CDR2 YYREEE (reference sequence). V was clipped by 4 bases and J by 2 bases, with 14 bases between them. The DNA for the CDR3 is TGTGCCAGCAGCCCGACAGAACATCCCACAGATACGCAGTATTTT. Translated: CASSPTEHPTDTQYF.

This sequence joins TRBV10-3 and TRBJ2-3; 9 bases are shared with TRBD1. With V trimmed by 5 bases and J by 0 bases, 9 bases remained unmatched. This CDR3 region has 17 residues. Germline CDR1 is ENHRY and CDR2 is SYGVKD. CDR3 amino acids: CAISPAGTGSSTDTQYF. In nucleotides, the CDR3 is TGTGCCATCAGTCCCGCCGGGACAGGGTCTAGCACAGATACGCAGTATTTT.